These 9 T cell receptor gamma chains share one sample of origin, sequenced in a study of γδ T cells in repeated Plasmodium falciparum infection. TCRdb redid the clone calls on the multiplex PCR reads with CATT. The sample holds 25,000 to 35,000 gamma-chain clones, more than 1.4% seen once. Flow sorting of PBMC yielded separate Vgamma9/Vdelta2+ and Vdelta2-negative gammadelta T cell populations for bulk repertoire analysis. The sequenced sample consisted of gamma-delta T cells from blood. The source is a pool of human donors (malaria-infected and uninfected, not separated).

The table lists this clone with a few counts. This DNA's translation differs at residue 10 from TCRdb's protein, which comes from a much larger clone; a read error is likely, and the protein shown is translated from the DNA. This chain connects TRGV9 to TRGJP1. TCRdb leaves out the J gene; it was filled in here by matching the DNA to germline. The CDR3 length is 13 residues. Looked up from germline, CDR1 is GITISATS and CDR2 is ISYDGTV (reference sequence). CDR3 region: CALWEAPSWLKIF. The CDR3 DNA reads TGTGCCTTGTGGGAGGCACCGAGTTGGCTCAAGATATTT.

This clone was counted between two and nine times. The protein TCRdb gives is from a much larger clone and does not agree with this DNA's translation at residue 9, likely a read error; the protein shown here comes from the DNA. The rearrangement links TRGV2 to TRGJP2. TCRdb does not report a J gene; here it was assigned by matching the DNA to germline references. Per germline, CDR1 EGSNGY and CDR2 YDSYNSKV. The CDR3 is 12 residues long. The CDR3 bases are TGTGCCACCTGGGACGGGCCTTGGGTCAAGACGTTT. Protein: CATWDGPWVKTF.

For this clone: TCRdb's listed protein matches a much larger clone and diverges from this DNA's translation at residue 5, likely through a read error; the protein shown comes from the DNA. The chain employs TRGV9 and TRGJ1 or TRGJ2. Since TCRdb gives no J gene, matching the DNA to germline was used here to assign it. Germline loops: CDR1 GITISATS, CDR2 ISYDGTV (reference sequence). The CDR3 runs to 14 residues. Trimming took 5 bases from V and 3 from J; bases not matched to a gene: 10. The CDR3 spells CALWGGPTYYKKLF. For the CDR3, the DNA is TGTGCCTTGTGGGGGGGACCTACTTATTATAAGAAACTCTTT.

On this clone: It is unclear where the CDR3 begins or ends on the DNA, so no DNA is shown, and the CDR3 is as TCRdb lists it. The CDR3 here is CALWEMVIIRNSLAVEQHWLSQVSIGRIQHF. No J gene was named, though the V gene is TRGV9. Germline V gene lookup returns CDR1 GITISATS and CDR2 ISYDGTV (reference sequence). The CDR3 comprises 31 residues, both ends counted.

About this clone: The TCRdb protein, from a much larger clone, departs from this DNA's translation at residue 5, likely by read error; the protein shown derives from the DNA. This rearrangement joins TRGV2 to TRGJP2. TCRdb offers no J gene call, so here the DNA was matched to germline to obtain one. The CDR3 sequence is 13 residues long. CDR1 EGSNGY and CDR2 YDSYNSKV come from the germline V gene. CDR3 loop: CATWGGLDWIKTF. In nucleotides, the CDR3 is TGTGCCACCTGGGGCGGGCTCGATTGGATCAAGACGTTT.

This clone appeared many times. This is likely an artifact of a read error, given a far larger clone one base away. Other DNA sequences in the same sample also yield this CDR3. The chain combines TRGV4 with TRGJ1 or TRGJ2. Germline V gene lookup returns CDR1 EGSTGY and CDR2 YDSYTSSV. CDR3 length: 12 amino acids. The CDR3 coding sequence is TGCGCCACCTGGGATGGACAATATAAGAAACTCTTT. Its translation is CATWDGQYKKLF.

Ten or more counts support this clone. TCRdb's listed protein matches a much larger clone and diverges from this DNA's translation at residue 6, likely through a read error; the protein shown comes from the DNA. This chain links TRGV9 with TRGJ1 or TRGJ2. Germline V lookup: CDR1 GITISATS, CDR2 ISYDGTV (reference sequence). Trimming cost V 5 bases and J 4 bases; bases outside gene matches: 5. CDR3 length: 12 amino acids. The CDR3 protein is CALWGHYYKKLF. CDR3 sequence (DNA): TGTGCCTTGTGGGGCCACTATTATAAGAAACTCTTT.

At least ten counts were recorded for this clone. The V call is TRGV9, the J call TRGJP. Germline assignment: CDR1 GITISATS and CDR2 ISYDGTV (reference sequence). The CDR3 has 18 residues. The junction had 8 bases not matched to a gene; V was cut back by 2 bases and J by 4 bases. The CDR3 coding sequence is TGTGCCTTGTGGGAGGGCCGGACCCAAGAGTTGGGCAAAAAAATCAAGGTATTT. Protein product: CALWEGRTQELGKKIKVF.

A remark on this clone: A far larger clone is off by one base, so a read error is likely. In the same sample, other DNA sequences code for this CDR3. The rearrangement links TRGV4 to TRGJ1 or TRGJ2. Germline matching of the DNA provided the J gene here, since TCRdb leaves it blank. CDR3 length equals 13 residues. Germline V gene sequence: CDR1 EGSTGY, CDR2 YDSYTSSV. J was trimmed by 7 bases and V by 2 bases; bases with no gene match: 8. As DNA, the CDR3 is TGTGCCACCTGGGATGCGTTGAGATATAAGAAACTCTTT. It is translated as CATWDALRYKKLF.